This record looks at one T cell receptor (beta chain) sequence and its context. What it binds is unknown. These data belong to a study of T cell responses to AZD1222 COVID-19 vaccine. Second-dose intervals near 4 or 12 weeks were combined. The table came from immunoSEQ multiplex PCR; TCRdb's copy has only in-frame clones and leaves some out. The sample lists roughly 86,000 clones, about 85% seen once, with 4.5% to 5% in the top ten. Germline V gene data show CDR1 as MNHEY and CDR2 as SMNVEV (reference sequence). The CDR3 extends over 16 amino acids. Trimming shortened V by 6 bases and J by 2 bases, and 19 bases separated the two germline ends. General observations from the study: Baseline antibody screening turned up just six or seven seropositive AZD1222 recipients. Spike was spanned by vaccine-associated CD4 TCRs, with dominance at 160-218 and 743-854.

The receptor comes from an adult who received the AZD1222 COVID-19 vaccine. The V call is TRBV27, the J call TRBJ2-5; weak D call: TRBD2 (6 bases). This specimen consisted of peripheral blood, obtained 28 days after the second AZD1222 dose. CDR3 sequence: CASRQEKGSGQETQYF. The DNA for the CDR3 is TGTGCCAGCAGACAAGAAAAGGGCAGCGGGCAAGAGACCCAGTACTTC.